The entry below gives a single T cell receptor beta chain sequence along with its context. Its antigen specificity is not known. There are no base qualities to consult, and no much larger clone falls within one base. The label giving this sample's time point can be read as: baseline before first vaccination. The vaccinee samples were drawn from two UK trials, COV001 and COV002, one of which was a single-blind randomized controlled phase 2/3 trial testing AZD1222 (ChAdOx1 nCoV-19) in healthy adults. For TCRbeta chain sequencing, PBMC samples were collected from trial participants at day 0 and at day 28 after the second dose. There are 15 amino acids in the CDR3, from cysteine to phenylalanine inclusive. Just CDR3 DNA is preserved here, 45 bases in frame from base 1. The germline V gene provides CDR1 SQVTM and CDR2 ANQGSEA. A distance of 18 bases separates the germline ends of V and J, which lose 3 bases and 4 bases respectively.

The CDR3 regions of human TCRbeta chains were analyzed by immunosequencing. The study's processing was this. TCRs in the repertoires were compared against a reference library of SARS-CoV-2-specific TCRs that had been generated with the MIRA antigen-specificity platform. Breadth was defined as the fraction of unique TCRs that were SARS-CoV-2-associated, and depth was defined as the fraction of total T cells that were SARS-CoV-2-associated. Using the MIRA data, each spike-specific TCR was assigned both to the spike region to which the TCR was reactive and to a CD4 or CD8 class. Log10-transformed breadth and depth values were compared by one-way ANOVA with Sidak's multiple comparisons tests. In its TCRdb copy, this immuneACCESS table keeps in-frame sequences only and misses some clones. Where compared with another copy, unresolved V genes explain less than half of these, and the others have no known cause. D and trimming were read from the DNA, whereas the V and J calls and clone size are those reported in that table. The sample table lists roughly 80,000 clones, roughly 90% of them with a count of one. The top ten hold more than 4% of the sample.

The sample originates from a study of T cell responses to AZD1222 COVID-19 vaccine (TCRdb year 2021). Looking at the study overall: AZD1222 recipients with second doses at about 4 weeks or about 12 weeks were pooled, because spike-specific TCR depth and breadth did not differ between schedules. TCR sequencing was performed for roughly 240 trial participants, of whom about 200 were given two doses of AZD1222 and approximately 25 were given two doses of MenACWY control vaccine. Trial participants were enrolled into age subgroups of 18-55, 56-69 and 70-plus years, which contained around 150, 29 and 61 TCR-sequenced participants, respectively.

Study-wide findings and limitations: Reportedly, close to half of the unique spike-specific TCRs recognized epitopes lying outside the regions that are mutated in the B.1.351 and B.1.1.7 variants. CD4 TCRs associated with the vaccine covered the entire spike protein, and the dominant responses were in regions 160-218 and 743-854. Because no day 14 peak-response samples were available, repertoires were characterized only after the peak T cell response. Participants were mostly white British and included more females than males, and it was suggested by the authors that clonal diversity may have been underestimated. The 56-69-year group was small, and its depth increase did not reach significance, likely because of low power. After two AZD1222 doses, spike-specific TCR breadth and depth were significantly higher than at day 0 and than in MenACWY recipients. Conclusions about previously exposed vaccinees are limited, since just five or six AZD1222 recipients were seropositive for SARS-CoV-2 at baseline.

The sample consisted of peripheral blood, taken on day 0 of AZD1222 vaccination. This TCR came from an adult in good health. Recombination linked TRBV29-1 to TRBJ1-2; 6 matching bases give a weak D call of TRBD1. CDR3 region: CSVEGGGGGLYGYTF. The DNA sequence is as follows: TGCAGCGTTGAGGGGGGAGGCGGGGGCCTCTATGGCTACACCTTC. Supplemented by the reference TRBV29-1 and TRBJ1-2 proteins around the CDR3, the complete variable domain is SAVISQKPSRDICQRGTSLTIQCQVDSQVTMMFWYRQQPGQSLTLIATANQGSEATYESGFVIDKFPISRPNLTFSTLTVSNMSPEDSSIYLCSVEGGGGGLYGYTFGSGTRLTVV.